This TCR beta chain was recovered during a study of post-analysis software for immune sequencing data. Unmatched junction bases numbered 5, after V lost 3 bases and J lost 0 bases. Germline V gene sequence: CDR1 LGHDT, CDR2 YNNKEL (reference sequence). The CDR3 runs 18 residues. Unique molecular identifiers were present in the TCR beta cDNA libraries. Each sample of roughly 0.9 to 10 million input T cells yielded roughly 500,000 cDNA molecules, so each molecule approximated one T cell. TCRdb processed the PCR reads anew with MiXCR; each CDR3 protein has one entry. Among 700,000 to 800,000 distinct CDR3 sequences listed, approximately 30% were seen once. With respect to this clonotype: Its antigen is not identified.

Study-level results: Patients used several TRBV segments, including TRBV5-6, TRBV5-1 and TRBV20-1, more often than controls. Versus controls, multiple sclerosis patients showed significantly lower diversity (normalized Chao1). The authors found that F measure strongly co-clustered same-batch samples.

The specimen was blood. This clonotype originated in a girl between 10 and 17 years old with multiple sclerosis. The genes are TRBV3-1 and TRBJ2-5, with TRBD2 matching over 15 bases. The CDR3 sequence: CASSQGGLAGGNQETQYF. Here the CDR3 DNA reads TGTGCCAGCAGCCAGGGGGGACTAGCGGGGGGAAACCAAGAGACCCAGTACTTC.